The 28 T cell receptor beta chains below come from one sample, sequenced in a study of T cell responses to AZD1222 COVID-19 vaccine. Measured with immunoSEQ multiplex PCR; TCRdb has only the in-frame clones, and not every one. Of 7,500 to 9,000 clones in the sample, 70% to 90% were seen once. This specimen consisted of peripheral blood, obtained 28 days after the second AZD1222 dose. Source of these receptors: an adult who received the AZD1222 COVID-19 vaccine.

The chain links TRBV29-1 to TRBJ1-2; TRBD1 is a possible D gene (6 bases). V gave up 7 bases and J gave up 3 bases, with 9 bases separating them. CDR3 length: 11 amino acids. CDR1 and CDR2 from the germline V gene are SQVTM and ANQGSEA. Written as DNA, the CDR3 is TGCAGCGCCAGACAGGACTATGGCTACACCTTC. As protein: CSARQDYGYTF.

This clone showed up just a few times. The chain carries TRBV18 and TRBJ2-4; D remains unclear. V lost 4 bases and J 7 bases, leaving 8 bases between the germline ends. Germline values: CDR1 KGHSH, CDR2 LQKENI. The CDR3 covers 12 residues. The CDR3 sequence: CASSHPGNIQYF. As DNA, the CDR3 is TGTGCCAGCTCACACCCTGGGAACATTCAGTACTTC.

The chain employs TRBV15 and TRBJ2-7; 11 bases are shared with TRBD2. Germline trimming cut 4 bases from V and 3 bases from J; bases unmatched to any gene: 5. The CDR3 consists of 15 residues. The germline gives CDR1 LNHNV, CDR2 YYDKDF (reference sequence). The CDR3 here is CATSKVAGGIYEQYF. CDR3 DNA: TGTGCCACCAGCAAAGTAGCGGGGGGGATCTACGAGCAGTACTTC.

The rearrangement joins TRBV28 to TRBJ2-1; 13 nucleotides match TRBD2. V was pared by 5 bases and J by 9 bases, with 10 bases of the junction left unmatched. Germline V gives CDR1 MDHEN, CDR2 SYDVKM. The CDR3 contains 16 residues. The CDR3 reads CASSQRLAGGPFEQFF. The DNA of the CDR3 is TGTGCCAGCAGTCAAAGACTAGCGGGAGGCCCCTTTGAGCAGTTCTTC.

The J gene is TRBJ1-5, the V gene TRBV28, with a tentative D call TRBD1 (6 bases). The ends were cut back, 3 bases at V and 7 bases at J, with 13 bases in the middle. Germline CDR1 reads MDHEN; CDR2 reads SYDVKM. The CDR3 runs 14 residues. In DNA, the CDR3 is TGTGCCAGCAGTTTCGCGGGGGGCGGACAGCCCCAGCATTTT. Translation gives CASSFAGGGQPQHF.

This clone showed up just a few times. This rearrangement joins TRBV6-5 to TRBJ1-1, with TRBD1 matching 8 bases. V dropped 2 bases and J dropped 3; count of bases not matched to a gene: 5. The CDR3 is made up of 15 amino acids. The germline V gene has CDR1 MNHEY and CDR2 SVGAGI. This chain's CDR3 is CASSYMTGEYTEAFF. The CDR3 DNA follows: TGTGCCAGCAGTTACATGACAGGGGAGTACACTGAAGCTTTCTTT.

The CDR3 nucleotides are TGTGCCATCAGGCGGGACCCCGAGGCCAATGAGCAGTTCTTC. As protein: CAIRRDPEANEQFF. The chain uses TRBV10-3 and TRBJ2-1, with D possibly matching TRBD2 (6 bases). The germline gives CDR1 ENHRY, CDR2 SYGVKD. Trimming stripped 6 bases from V and 6 bases from J, with 15 bases between. The CDR3 has 14 amino acids.

The V call is TRBV18, the J call TRBJ2-2; D is unresolved. There are 14 residues in the CDR3. Germline CDR1 reads KGHSH; CDR2 reads LQKENI. V gave up 2 bases and J gave up 0 bases, with 4 bases separating them. The CDR3 DNA sequence: TGTGCCAGCTCACCAAATACGAACACCGGGGAGCTGTTTTTT. Translation gives CASSPNTNTGELFF.

The chain recombines TRBV9 with TRBJ1-1, with D possibly matching TRBD1 (5 bases). CDR3 length: 14 residues. V dropped 3 bases and J dropped 4 bases, with 13 bases sitting between them. Germline V gene data show CDR1 as SGDLS and CDR2 as YYNGEE. Here the CDR3 DNA reads TGTGCCAGCAGCGCCTTGGGGCAGTCCACTGAAGCTTTCTTT. Its translation is CASSALGQSTEAFF.

The CDR3 coding sequence is TGTGCCAGCAGCTTGGAACGGACTAGCGGCGAGGGGCAGTTCTTC. Protein: CASSLERTSGEGQFF. The chain carries TRBV5-4 and TRBJ2-1, with 10 bases lining up with TRBD2. CDR1 SGHNT and CDR2 YYREEE come from the germline V gene (reference sequence). This CDR3 is built from 15 residues. V shed 0 bases and J 12 bases; nucleotides not matched to a gene: 9.

This chain joins TRBV13 and TRBJ2-7; 7 nucleotides line up with TRBD1. The CDR3 spans 14 residues. The J segment lost 3 bases and the V segment lost 5 bases, leaving 7 bases of the junction unmatched. Germline lookup yields CDR1 PRHDT and CDR2 FYEKMQ (reference sequence). CDR3 bases: TGTGCCAGCAGCCTCCGGGACAGAGACTACGAGCAGTACTTC. Translating it yields CASSLRDRDYEQYF.

Within the sample, this clone is large. The chain links TRBV29-1 to TRBJ2-7, with D possibly being TRBD2 (6 bases). The CDR3 is 13 residues long. V shed 3 bases and J shed 2 bases, with 11 bases lying between them. The germline V gene encodes CDR1 SQVTM and CDR2 ANQGSEA. As DNA, the CDR3 is TGCAGCGTTGAGGGCGGGGCCACCTACGAGCAGTACTTC. This codes for CSVEGGATYEQYF.

The chain has TRBV6-2 or TRBV6-3 and TRBJ2-1; 12 nucleotides align to TRBD2. The V and J ends lost 4 bases and 1 base, in that order; junction bases with no gene match: 8. CDR1 and CDR2 from the germline V gene are MNHEY and SVGEGT. This CDR3 spans 18 amino acids. CDR3 DNA sequence: TGTGCCAGCAGTTTTCTCGGACTAGCGGGATCTTCCTACAATGAGCAGTTCTTC. This sequence encodes CASSFLGLAGSSYNEQFF.

This chain uses TRBV7-3 with TRBJ2-1; the D call may be TRBD1 or TRBD2 (5 bases each). The length of the CDR3 is 17 residues. The germline V gene has CDR1 SGHTA and CDR2 FQGTGA. Trimming left V 6 bases short and J 5 bases short, with 23 bases between. The CDR3 DNA reads as TGTGCCAGCAGGCCCCAATCTCCGAGGGAAGGGGACAATGAGCAGTTCTTC. Amino acids: CASRPQSPREGDNEQFF.

The chain is built from TRBV12-3 or TRBV12-4 and TRBJ2-1; D unclear. This CDR3 comprises 13 residues. Trimming removed 1 base at V and 5 bases at J, with 6 bases between. DNA of the CDR3: TGTGCCAGCAGTTTAGGACTTAACAATGAGCAGTTCTTC. It codes for CASSLGLNNEQFF.

This clone was found once. The chain joins TRBV6-2 or TRBV6-3 to TRBJ1-5; D possibly corresponds to TRBD1 (6 bases). Trimming took 2 bases from V and 2 from J, leaving 13 bases between them. This CDR3 is built from 16 residues. CDR1 MNHEY and CDR2 SVGEGT come from the germline V gene. CDR3 region: CASSYETGLGNQPQHF. CDR3 bases: TGTGCCAGCAGTTACGAGACAGGTCTTGGCAATCAGCCCCAGCATTTT.

V gene TRBV12-3 or TRBV12-4 combines with J gene TRBJ1-1, with a possible D match to TRBD1 (5 bases). This CDR3 has 13 amino acids. V was trimmed by 5 bases and J by 5 bases, leaving 12 bases between them. Here the CDR3 reads CASSPQGATEAFF. CDR3 sequence (DNA): TGTGCCAGCAGTCCCCAGGGTGCGACTGAAGCTTTCTTT.

The chain couples TRBV7-8 to TRBJ2-1; 9 bases are shared with TRBD1. This CDR3 comprises 15 residues. Unmatched junction bases numbered 10, after V lost 5 bases and J lost 8 bases. Per the germline V gene, CDR1 is SGHVS and CDR2 is FQNEAQ. The CDR3 region is CASSQFRQGVDEQFF. CDR3 in DNA: TGTGCCAGCAGCCAGTTTAGACAGGGGGTCGATGAGCAGTTCTTC.

The chain employs TRBV11-2 and TRBJ2-2; possibly TRBD2 for D (5 bases). The CDR3 extends over 14 amino acids. V was shortened by 2 bases and J by 4 bases, with 8 bases between the two germline ends. CDR1 and CDR2 (germline): SGHAT, FQNNGV. Here the CDR3 DNA reads TGTGCCAGCAGCTTAAAGCGGTTCACCGGGGAGCTGTTTTTT. Translation gives CASSLKRFTGELFF. Based on the CDR3 plus reference TRBV11-2 and TRBJ2-2, the full variable domain is EAGVAQSPRYKIIEKRQSVAFWCNPISGHATLYWYQQILGQGPKLLIQFQNNGVVDDSQLPKDRFSAERLKGVDSTLKIQPAKLEDSAVYLCASSLKRFTGELFFGEGSRLTVL.

Here the CDR3 DNA reads TGTGCCAGCAGCATCCGCGGGGCGGGGGGGCTGAGCACAGATACGCAGTATTTT. Translating gives CASSIRGAGGLSTDTQYF. This chain connects TRBV3-1 (or the pseudogene TRBV3-2) to TRBJ2-3, with 9 nucleotides matching TRBD2. This CDR3 comprises 18 residues. Germline trimming cut 5 bases from V and 0 bases from J; bases unmatched to any gene: 12. The germline CDR1 and CDR2 sequences are LGHDT and YNNKEL (reference sequence).

This chain uses TRBV9 with TRBJ2-1, with 7 bases identical to TRBD2. In germline, CDR1 is SGDLS, CDR2 YYNGEE. The CDR3 contains 15 residues. J lost 8 bases, V lost 3 bases, and 11 bases had no gene match. CDR3 region: CASSANPGTKDEQFF. The CDR3 DNA reads as TGTGCCAGCAGCGCGAATCCCGGGACTAAAGATGAGCAGTTCTTC.

The V and J genes are TRBV4-1 and TRBJ2-3; D ambiguous. V was pared by 1 base and J by 1 base, with 15 bases between. Per the germline V gene, CDR1 is MGHRA and CDR2 is YSYEKL. This CDR3 region has 17 residues. The DNA of the CDR3 is TGCGCCAGCAGCCAAGGATCGGGTCCTCCGGGCACAGATACGCAGTATTTT. It translates to CASSQGSGPPGTDTQYF.

The chain couples TRBV18 to TRBJ2-2, with D unresolved. Germline-derived CDR1 and CDR2 are KGHSH and LQKENI. Trimming pared 2 bases from V and 9 bases from J, leaving 10 bases between. The CDR3 runs to 13 residues. CDR3 loop: CASSPTFPRELFF. CDR3 DNA sequence: TGTGCCAGCTCACCAACCTTCCCCAGGGAGCTGTTTTTT. The full variable domain, completed using reference TRBV18 and TRBJ2-2, is NAGVMQNPRHLVRRRGQEARLRCSPMKGHSHVYWYRQLPEEGLKFMVYLQKENIIDESGMPKERFSAEFPKEGPSILRIQQVVRGDSAAYFCASSPTFPRELFFGEGSRLTVL.

The chain carries TRBV2 and TRBJ1-3, with D unresolved. Germline V CDR1 and CDR2: SNHLY, FYNNEI. Trimming took 11 bases from V and 2 from J, leaving 22 bases between them. This CDR3 has 16 amino acids. CDR3: CALSPGSSGPGNTIYF. DNA for the CDR3: TGTGCCCTATCCCCCGGGAGCTCGGGCCCTGGAAACACCATATATTTT.

The chain uses TRBV7-8 and TRBJ2-5; D is undetermined. V lost 0 bases and J 2 bases, leaving 7 bases between the germline ends. Germline assignment: CDR1 SGHVS and CDR2 FQNEAQ. The CDR3 has 14 amino acids. The DNA of the CDR3 is TGTGCCAGCAGCTTAGCGCCCACTCAAGAGACCCAGTACTTC. Protein: CASSLAPTQETQYF.

The chain recombines TRBV3-1 (or the pseudogene TRBV3-2) with TRBJ1-2, with D perhaps TRBD1 (5 bases). CDR1 and CDR2 from the germline V gene are LGHDT and YNNKEL (reference sequence). The CDR3 is 14 amino acids. Trimming shortened V by 1 base and J by 3 bases, and 9 bases separated the two germline ends. The CDR3 reads CASSQGQGHYGYTF. The CDR3 nucleotides read TGTGCCAGCAGCCAAGGTCAGGGACACTATGGCTACACCTTC.

This clone was seen more than once but under ten times. The chain links TRBV7-8 to TRBJ1-4; TRBD1 aligns across 7 bases. With V trimmed by 7 bases and J by 4 bases, 6 bases remained unmatched. The germline V gene encodes CDR1 SGHVS and CDR2 FQNEAQ. The CDR3 totals 14 residues. CDR3 bases: TGTGCCAGCACCTTCGGGACAGTTAATGAAAAACTGTTTTTT. The encoded protein is CASTFGTVNEKLFF.

The chain links TRBV28 to TRBJ1-2, with unresolved D. Germline V gene sequence: CDR1 MDHEN, CDR2 SYDVKM. The V end lost 8 bases, the J end lost 4 bases, and 17 bases lay between the germline ends. The CDR3 has 14 residues. The CDR3 loop reads CASGRSATGYGYTF. The CDR3 DNA reads as TGTGCCAGCGGTCGGTCAGCCACCGGCTATGGCTACACCTTC.